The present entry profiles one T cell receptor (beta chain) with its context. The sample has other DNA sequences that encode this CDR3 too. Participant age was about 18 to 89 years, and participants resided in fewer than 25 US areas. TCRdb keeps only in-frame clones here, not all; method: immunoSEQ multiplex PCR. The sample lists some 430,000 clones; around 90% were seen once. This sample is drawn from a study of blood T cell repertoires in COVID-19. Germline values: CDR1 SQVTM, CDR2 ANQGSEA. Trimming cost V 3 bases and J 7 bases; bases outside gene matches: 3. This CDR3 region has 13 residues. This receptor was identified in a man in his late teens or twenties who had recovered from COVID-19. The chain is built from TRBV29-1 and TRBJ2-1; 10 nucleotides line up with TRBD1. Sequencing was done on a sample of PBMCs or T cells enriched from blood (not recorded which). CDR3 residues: CSVEGQGRNEQFF. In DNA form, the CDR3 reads TGCAGCGTTGAGGGACAGGGGAGGAATGAGCAGTTCTTC.